This T cell receptor (beta chain) came from a study of blood T cell repertoires in COVID-19 (dated by TCRdb to between 2020 and 2021). In terms of the full investigation: Samples from collaborators originated in the United States, Italy and Spain and spanned both the acute and convalescent phases of COVID-19. The prospective study material was composed of cDNA or gDNA derived from T cells, B-cell-depleted T cells, or PBMCs. Deeply sampled blood TCRbeta repertoires from subjects exposed to, actively infected with, or recovered from COVID-19 were included in the dataset. A freely available public database, intended as a resource for researchers studying the immune response to SARS-CoV-2, is where the repertoires were released. The samples were drawn from two sources: the first 160 participants of the ongoing ImmuneRACE study, and over 1,000 subjects contributed by 6 global collaborators. Sample metadata almost always included a de-identified subject ID, COVID-19 status, age in years and sex. Where available, HLA class I and class II types were taken from metadata supplied by the sample provider and were not determined by assay-based typing. The paper as a whole reports these results and caveats: Clinical and demographic metadata were provided uncurated, with the amount varying by source and participant.

With respect to this clone: Its antigen remains unidentified. No per-base quality is available; no much larger clone lies one base away.

TCRbeta CDR3 regions were amplified from genomic DNA by means of the immunoSEQ Assay, a bias-controlled multiplex PCR. The original methods were these. Nucleated cell counts per sample were estimated from amplification of reference gene primers within the assay. To quantify the absolute abundance of each unique TCRbeta CDR3 rearrangement, sequence reads were collapsed and filtered. Productive Simpson clonality was computed per sample as the square root of Simpson's diversity index over productive rearrangements. Drawn from immuneACCESS, this table holds only the in-frame rearrangements with V and J called that TCRdb kept. Clones are partly lost; checked studies trace under half to an unresolved V gene and leave the rest unexplained. The V and J calls and clone size were taken over from that table, and D and trimming were inferred from the DNA. The sample table records around 50,000 clones; over 80% of these occur just once. The ten largest clonotypes hold around three fifths of the sample.

Whole blood was collected in K2EDTA tubes by collaborating institutions according to the institutions' own protocols. Collaborator samples were shipped for TCRbeta analysis as frozen whole blood, isolated PBMCs, or DNA extracted from either sample type. The CDR3 measures 13 amino acids from cysteine to phenylalanine. Just the 39-base CDR3 DNA is kept, in frame starting at base 1. Trimming takes 6 bases off V and 5 bases off J; junction bases not matched to a gene: 6. The rearrangement combines TRBV12-3 or TRBV12-4 with TRBJ1-1; the central 7 bases match TRBD1. This receptor was taken from a man in his 70s with acute or convalescent COVID-19. The source material was peripheral blood. The DNA sequence is given as TGTGCCAGCAGCGTGACAGGGTCAACTGAAGCTTTCTTT. This yields the protein CASSVTGSTEAFF.